The source of this TCR beta chain is a study of T cell repertoires in cytomegalovirus infection. This clonotype has only a few counts. Its antigen is currently unknown. Each CDR3 protein is one row after TCRdb ran MiXCR on the reads. This sample has some 560,000 distinct CDR3 sequences, with over 35% found just once. The CDR3 is 13 residues long. The germline V and J ends were trimmed by 4 bases and 9 bases, with 13 bases remaining between them. CDR1 and CDR2 (germline): MNHNY, SVGAGI (reference sequence). This chain connects TRBV6-6 to TRBJ1-5, with D possibly being TRBD1 (5 bases). The sequence derives from a human donor in good health (CMV status not recorded). Some clones in this sample may be carry-over from other donors' samples. The source material was cultured PBMCs, sampled from culture after CMV antigen stimulation. The chain's CDR3 is CASSFRDRVPQHF. The CDR3 nucleotides are TGTGCCAGCAGTTTCAGGGACCGCGTGCCCCAGCATTTT.